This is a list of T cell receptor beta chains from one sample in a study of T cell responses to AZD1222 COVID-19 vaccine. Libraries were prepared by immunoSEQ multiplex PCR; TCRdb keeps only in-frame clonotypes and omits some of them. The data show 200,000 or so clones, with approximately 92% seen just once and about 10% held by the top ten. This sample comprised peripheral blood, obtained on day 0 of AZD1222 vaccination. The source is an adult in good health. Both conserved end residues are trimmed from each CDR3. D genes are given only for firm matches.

cdr3_aa: ASSLTGTEPVAF
cdr3_length: 12
d_call: .
v_call: TRBV7-3
j_call: TRBJ1-1

cdr3_aa: SGGTALGYEQY
cdr3_length: 11
d_call: .
v_call: TRBV29-1
j_call: TRBJ2-7

cdr3_aa: ASRTGYNSPLH
cdr3_length: 11
d_call: TRBD1
v_call: TRBV5-1
j_call: TRBJ1-6

cdr3_aa: ATSSTYGYT
cdr3_length: 9
d_call: .
v_call: TRBV24-1
j_call: TRBJ1-2

cdr3_aa: ASSVGDPGQPQH
cdr3_length: 12
d_call: .
v_call: TRBV9
j_call: TRBJ1-5

cdr3_aa: ASSPGAGRGYNEQF
cdr3_length: 14
d_call: .
v_call: TRBV7-7
j_call: TRBJ2-1

cdr3_aa: ASSLVSGFEAF
cdr3_length: 11
d_call: .
v_call: TRBV5-5
j_call: TRBJ1-1

cdr3_aa: ASSGEGRTEAF
cdr3_length: 11
d_call: .
v_call: TRBV4-1
j_call: TRBJ1-1

cdr3_aa: ASSSRDTSYNEQF
cdr3_length: 13
d_call: .
v_call: TRBV5-5
j_call: TRBJ2-1

cdr3_aa: ATTPEGTGANVLT
cdr3_length: 13
d_call: .
v_call: TRBV6-5
j_call: TRBJ2-6